Listed below are T cell receptor beta chains from one sample, sequenced in a study of Ad26.COV2.S vaccination and SARS-CoV-2 variants. TCRdb's copy holds only in-frame clones and misses some; the assay was immunoSEQ multiplex PCR. There are roughly 300,000 clones in the sample; 75% to 90% occur only once, and roughly 5% lies in the top ten. The material was peripheral blood, obtained in a trial of Ad26.COV2.S vaccine versus placebo. The source of these receptors is a person between 18 and 59 years old who received the Ad26.COV2.S COVID-19 vaccine or a placebo. The CDR3 runs from the conserved cysteine through the conserved F or W. The D gene is left open where the match is weak. A row's size may be missing; if present it is once, few, many or a size class.

abundance	v_gene	j_gene	d_gene	CDR3aa	CDR3nt
once	TRBV6-1	TRBJ1-5	NA	CASSEILTDSNQPQHF	TGTGCCAGCAGTGAAATTTTGACAGATAGCAATCAGCCCCAGCATTTT
NA	TRBV5-1	TRBJ1-2	TRBD1	CASRGDSNDGYTF	TGCGCCAGCCGGGGGGACAGCAACGATGGCTACACCTTC
NA	TRBV11-2	TRBJ1-4	NA	CASSSSLGYEKLFF	TGTGCCAGCAGCTCATCACTGGGATATGAAAAACTGTTTTTT
NA	TRBV3-1/TRBV3-2	TRBJ1-6	NA	CASSQGSYNSPLHF	TGTGCCAGCAGCCAGGGCTCCTATAATTCACCCCTCCACTTT
NA	TRBV24-1	TRBJ1-6	TRBD1	CATGGTGLSYNSPLHF	TGTGCCACAGGAGGGACAGGGCTATCCTATAATTCACCCCTCCACTTT
NA	TRBV9	TRBJ1-3	NA	CASSTGSGNTIYF	TGTGCCAGCAGTACAGGCTCTGGAAACACCATATATTTT
NA	TRBV19	TRBJ2-1	TRBD2	CASSSTTSGGYNEQFF	TGTGCCAGTAGTAGTACCACTAGCGGGGGCTACAATGAGCAGTTCTTC
NA	TRBV11-2	TRBJ1-3	NA	CASSFLRQAGNTIYF	TGTGCCAGCAGCTTCCTTAGACAAGCTGGAAACACCATATATTTT
NA	TRBV10-3	TRBJ2-7	TRBD2	CAISEGRDYEQYF	TGTGCCATCAGTGAGGGGAGGGACTACGAGCAGTACTTC
NA	TRBV28	TRBJ1-1	TRBD1	CASRRTGGVPEAFF	TGTGCCAGCAGGCGGACAGGGGGCGTGCCTGAAGCTTTCTTT
NA	TRBV5-4	TRBJ2-1	TRBD2	CASSSSRGRDAYNEQFF	TGTGCCAGCAGCTCGAGTCGGGGGAGGGACGCCTACAATGAGCAGTTCTTC
NA	TRBV7-8	TRBJ2-2	TRBD2	CASSLGLAGDKNTGELFF	TGTGCCAGCAGCCTAGGACTAGCGGGGGATAAGAACACCGGGGAGCTGTTTTTT
NA	TRBV3-1/TRBV3-2	TRBJ2-1	NA	CASSQRRRQEQFF	TGTGCCAGCAGCCAAAGAAGACGGCAGGAGCAGTTCTTC
NA	TRBV4-1	TRBJ1-2	TRBD1	CASSQVPSGGDYGYTF	TGCGCCAGCAGCCAAGTCCCCTCAGGGGGCGACTATGGCTACACCTTC
NA	TRBV28	TRBJ2-7	TRBD1	CASSRRDRATWTDNEQYF	TGTGCCAGCAGTCGTCGGGACAGGGCGACTTGGACGGACAACGAGCAGTACTTC
NA	TRBV6-6	TRBJ1-5	NA	CASSWGGGGNQPQHF	TGTGCCAGCAGTTGGGGGGGAGGGGGCAATCAGCCCCAGCATTTT
NA	TRBV27	TRBJ2-5	TRBD1	CASSLIGTGKETQYF	TGTGCCAGCAGTCTAATCGGGACAGGGAAAGAGACCCAGTACTTC
NA	TRBV9	TRBJ2-2	NA	CASSPRGTLGTGELFF	TGTGCCAGCAGCCCACGGGGGACTTTGGGCACCGGGGAGCTGTTTTTT
NA	TRBV7-2	TRBJ1-2	TRBD1	CASSLGLWDRGYGYTF	TGTGCCAGCAGCTTAGGTCTCTGGGACAGGGGCTATGGCTACACCTTC
NA	TRBV2	TRBJ1-2	TRBD1	CASSPGQSPQGGYGYTF	TGTGCCAGCAGCCCGGGACAGTCCCCACAAGGGGGCTATGGCTACACCTTC
few	TRBV4-1	TRBJ2-7	TRBD1	CASSQVGQGASYEQYF	TGCGCCAGCAGCCAAGTGGGTCAGGGGGCCTCCTACGAGCAGTACTTC
NA	TRBV18	TRBJ2-2	TRBD2	CASSPPSGIGELFF	TGTGCCAGCTCACCTCCTAGCGGGATCGGGGAGCTGTTTTTT
few	TRBV28	TRBJ1-1	NA	CASSLLNTEAFF	TGTGCCAGCAGTTTGTTGAACACTGAAGCTTTCTTT
NA	TRBV29-1	TRBJ1-1	NA	CSVGRLNTEAFF	TGCAGCGTTGGACGGTTGAACACTGAAGCTTTCTTT
NA	TRBV4-1	TRBJ2-3	NA	CASSFRTDRGTDTQYF	TGCGCCAGCAGCTTTCGGACGGACCGGGGCACAGATACGCAGTATTTT
NA	TRBV5-1	TRBJ1-2	TRBD1	CASSQGPGTGPDVGYTF	TGCGCCAGCAGCCAAGGTCCCGGGACAGGGCCTGATGTTGGCTACACCTTC
NA	TRBV3-1/TRBV3-2	TRBJ2-5	NA	CASSRDSTDQETQYF	TGTGCCAGCAGCCGTGACTCTACCGACCAAGAGACCCAGTACTTC
NA	TRBV2	TRBJ2-3	NA	CASSDGRNTQYF	TGTGCCAGCAGTGATGGGCGTAATACGCAGTATTTT
NA	TRBV7-3	TRBJ2-1	NA	CASSLSRGSYNEQFF	TGTGCCAGCAGCTTAAGCAGGGGTTCCTACAATGAGCAGTTCTTC
NA	TRBV12-3/TRBV12-4	TRBJ1-4	NA	CASSFELNEKLFF	TGTGCCAGCAGTTTCGAACTTAATGAAAAACTGTTTTTT
NA	TRBV5-1	TRBJ2-6	NA	CASGRKGANVLTF	TGCGCCAGCGGACGGAAGGGGGCCAACGTCCTGACTTTC
NA	TRBV9	TRBJ1-3	TRBD1	CASSVSGTGGNTIYF	TGTGCCAGCAGCGTTTCCGGGACAGGAGGAAACACCATATATTTT
NA	TRBV7-9	TRBJ2-2	TRBD2	CASSLTAGETGELFF	TGTGCCAGCAGCCTCACAGCGGGGGAGACCGGGGAGCTGTTTTTT
NA	TRBV5-1	TRBJ2-6	NA	CASSRRDNSGANVLTF	TGCGCCAGCAGCCGCCGGGACAACTCTGGGGCCAACGTCCTGACTTTC
NA	TRBV23-1	TRBJ1-1	NA	CASSQSGGETEAFF	TGCGCCAGCAGTCAATCGGGGGGTGAGACTGAAGCTTTCTTT
few	TRBV7-9	TRBJ2-1	TRBD2	CASSQGLAGVGYNEQFF	TGTGCCAGCAGCCAGGGACTAGCGGGAGTAGGGTACAATGAGCAGTTCTTC
NA	TRBV18	TRBJ2-1	TRBD2	CASSSMTSGRADNEQFF	TGTGCCAGCTCATCTATGACTAGCGGGAGGGCGGACAATGAGCAGTTCTTC
once	TRBV6-5	TRBJ2-1	NA	CASSYSTGNNEQFF	TGTGCCAGCAGTTACTCGACCGGAAACAATGAGCAGTTCTTC
NA	TRBV13	TRBJ1-1	TRBD1	CASSLTGGHTEAFF	TGTGCCAGCAGCTTGACAGGGGGCCATACTGAAGCTTTCTTT
NA	TRBV5-8	TRBJ2-5	TRBD2	CASSLLLAGYQETQYF	TGTGCCAGCAGCCTCCTACTAGCGGGGTACCAAGAGACCCAGTACTTC
few	TRBV5-1	TRBJ2-5	NA	CASSLFGGEMAETQYF	TGCGCCAGCAGCTTATTCGGGGGAGAGATGGCAGAGACCCAGTACTTC
few	TRBV2	TRBJ1-5	NA	CASTWGRGIGQPQHF	TGTGCCAGCACCTGGGGACGAGGCATCGGTCAGCCCCAGCATTTT
NA	TRBV11-3	TRBJ2-1	NA	CASSLALEDEQFF	TGTGCCAGCAGCTTAGCACTGGAGGATGAGCAGTTCTTC
NA	TRBV27	TRBJ1-2	TRBD1	CASSLSQQGEYGYTF	TGTGCCAGCAGTTTATCCCAACAGGGGGAGTATGGCTACACCTTC
NA	TRBV2	TRBJ1-6	NA	CASSARSLGDSPLHF	TGTGCCAGCAGTGCTCGGTCTTTAGGAGATTCACCCCTCCACTTT
NA	TRBV2	TRBJ1-5	NA	CASSEVGTVHSNQPQHF	TGTGCCAGCAGTGAAGTAGGGACCGTACATAGCAATCAGCCCCAGCATTTT
NA	TRBV2	TRBJ2-6	NA	CASSDRELSGANVLTF	TGTGCCAGCAGTGACAGGGAGCTTTCTGGGGCCAACGTCCTGACTTTC
NA	TRBV7-8	TRBJ2-7	TRBD2	CASSWLTSGSSYEQYF	TGTGCCAGCAGCTGGCTGACTAGCGGGAGCTCCTACGAGCAGTACTTC
NA	TRBV18	TRBJ1-5	NA	CASSSGSWVGPQHF	TGTGCCAGCTCATCCGGTTCGTGGGTTGGGCCCCAGCATTTT
NA	TRBV11-2	TRBJ2-1	TRBD2	CASSIQTSVSYNEQFF	TGTGCCAGCAGCATTCAGACTAGCGTGTCCTACAATGAGCAGTTCTTC
NA	TRBV15	TRBJ1-4	TRBD1	CATSKRDRVGLLFF	TGTGCCACCAGCAAACGGGACAGGGTGGGCCTGCTGTTTTTT
NA	TRBV6-5	TRBJ1-1	NA	CASSYGAGLGEAFF	TGTGCCAGCAGTTACGGAGCGGGTTTAGGGGAAGCTTTCTTT
NA	TRBV7-2	TRBJ2-1	NA	CASSLVAGVSYNEQFF	TGTGCCAGCAGCTTAGTGGCAGGGGTCTCCTACAATGAGCAGTTCTTC